Here is one TCR beta chain with its context. At one end, the junction sequence differs from germline, possibly due to a read error. The data were obtained in a study of tumor and adjacent non-tumor tissue in lung cancer. RNA was extracted from bulk tissue without any cell sorting. The library came from three nested PCR rounds adapted from ARM-PCR protocols. From the multiplex PCR reads, TCRdb called clonotypes with MiXCR, one entry per CDR3 protein. The sample gives fewer than 80,000 distinct CDR3 sequences, around 65% of which show up once; over 10% is in the top ten. CDR1 is MDHEN, CDR2 SYDVKM, per germline. The CDR3 loop spans 14 amino acids.

This chain connects TRBV28 to TRBJ2-3, with TRBD1 matching over 10 bases. This TCR came from a woman in her seventies with non-small cell lung cancer. Sample: lung tumor tissue. CDR3 sequence: CANSFGTGADTQYF. The CDR3 nucleotides read TGTGCCAACAGTTTCGGGACAGGGGCAGATACGCAGTATTTT.